These 10 T cell receptor beta chains share one sample of origin, sequenced in a study of cytomegalovirus exposure and HLA in healthy donors. The assay was immunoSEQ multiplex PCR, and TCRdb's table has in-frame clones only and misses some. The data show about 64,000 clones, 85% to 90% seen once. Input material: PBMCs. Source of these receptors: a woman aged 18 to 35 in good health and CMV-seronegative.

The DNA of the CDR3 is TGTGCCATCCCGACTAGCGGGGCTACCACCGGGGAGCTGTTTTTT. It encodes CAIPTSGATTGELFF. The chain uses TRBV2 and TRBJ2-2, with 11 bases identical to TRBD2. The CDR3 spans 15 residues. Germline V gene data show CDR1 as SNHLY and CDR2 as FYNNEI. Germline trimming cut 10 bases from V and 4 bases from J; bases unmatched to any gene: 8.

The chain links TRBV4-3 to TRBJ2-3; TRBD2 matches at 12 bases. The CDR3 is 17 amino acids. Trimming at V came to 2 bases and at J to 3 bases, leaving 6 bases not matched to a gene. Per the germline V gene, CDR1 is LGHNA and CDR2 is YSLEER. The CDR3 loop is CASSQTPLAGGTDTQYF. In DNA form, the CDR3 reads TGCGCCAGCAGCCAAACCCCACTAGCGGGAGGTACAGATACGCAGTATTTT.

V is TRBV2 and J is TRBJ2-2, with 10 bases that match TRBD2. CDR1 and CDR2 from the germline V gene are SNHLY and FYNNEI. CDR3 size: 15 residues. V shed 5 bases and J 4 bases; nucleotides not matched to a gene: 4. Here the CDR3 reads CASSPRTSGTGELFF. CDR3 DNA: TGTGCCAGCAGTCCCCGGACTAGCGGCACCGGGGAGCTGTTTTTT.

The chain is built from TRBV29-1 and TRBJ2-1; weak D call: TRBD1 (6 bases). CDR3 length: 11 amino acids. V was trimmed by 7 bases and J by 8 bases, leaving 12 bases between them. Germline V gene sequence: CDR1 SQVTM, CDR2 ANQGSEA. The CDR3 spells CSGNRAYEQFF. The CDR3 nucleotides read TGCAGCGGGAACAGGGCTTATGAGCAGTTCTTC.

J is TRBJ1-4 and V is TRBV30, with D perhaps matching TRBD1 (6 bases). In germline, CDR1 is GTSNPN, CDR2 SVGIG (reference sequence). V lost 3 bases, J lost 2 bases, and 13 bases lay in between. The CDR3 extends over 15 amino acids. The CDR3 region has the DNA TGTGCCTGGAGCGCAGGGGCCCATACTAATGAAAAACTGTTTTTT. Translated, it gives CAWSAGAHTNEKLFF. Full variable domain (outside the CDR3, taken from reference TRBV30 and TRBJ1-4): SQTIHQWPATLVQPVGSPLSLECTVEGTSNPNLYWYRQAAGRGLQLLFYSVGIGQISSEVPQNLSASRPQDRQFILSSKKLLLSDSGFYLCAWSAGAHTNEKLFFGSGTQLSVL.

This chain connects TRBV30 to TRBJ1-6; no definite D call. The CDR3 has 16 amino acids. Germline V gene sequence: CDR1 GTSNPN, CDR2 SVGIG (reference sequence). V lost 2 bases, J lost 1 base, and 12 bases lay in between. Here the CDR3 DNA reads TGTGCCTGGAGTCTCCCGGCCGGGTCCTATAATTCACCCCTCCACTTT. Protein sequence: CAWSLPAGSYNSPLHF.

In its sample, this clone was seen many times. The chain links TRBV14 to TRBJ1-2, with TRBD1 identical over 7 bases. V shed 3 bases, J shed 6 bases, and the junction held 10 bases outside the gene matches. This CDR3 has 15 residues. The germline gives CDR1 SGHDN, CDR2 FVKESK. CDR3 loop: CASSHPLGQPDGYTF. DNA of the CDR3: TGTGCCAGCAGCCACCCACTGGGACAGCCGGATGGCTACACCTTC.

V usage is TRBV18 and J usage is TRBJ2-3, with D possibly matching TRBD2 (5 bases). This CDR3 is built from 14 residues. The V end lost 3 bases, the J end lost 0 bases, and 7 bases lay between the germline ends. Germline loops: CDR1 KGHSH, CDR2 LQKENI. CDR3: CASSPRTSTDTQYF. DNA for the CDR3: TGTGCCAGCTCACCTAGGACTAGCACAGATACGCAGTATTTT. Variable domain in full (rest from reference TRBV18 and TRBJ2-3): NAGVMQNPRHLVRRRGQEARLRCSPMKGHSHVYWYRQLPEEGLKFMVYLQKENIIDESGMPKERFSAEFPKEGPSILRIQQVVRGDSAAYFCASSPRTSTDTQYFGPGTRLTVL.

The chain joins TRBV6-1 to TRBJ2-1; 9 bases match TRBD2. This CDR3 is 16 amino acids long. Germline CDR1 MNHNS, CDR2 SASEGT. V lost 1 base and J lost 2; bases outside the gene matches: 3. CDR3 loop: CASSEVIAGAYNEQFF. The DNA of the CDR3 is TGTGCCAGCAGTGAAGTCATAGCGGGAGCCTACAATGAGCAGTTCTTC.

The chain has TRBV9 and TRBJ2-3, with D uncertain. The V gene's germline CDR1 is SGDLS and CDR2 YYNGEE. This CDR3 has 16 residues. Trimming left V 4 bases short and J 4 bases short, with 19 bases between. CDR3 loop: CASSPLSGVGPDTQYF. CDR3 bases: TGTGCCAGCAGCCCCCTCAGTGGAGTTGGTCCAGATACGCAGTATTTT.